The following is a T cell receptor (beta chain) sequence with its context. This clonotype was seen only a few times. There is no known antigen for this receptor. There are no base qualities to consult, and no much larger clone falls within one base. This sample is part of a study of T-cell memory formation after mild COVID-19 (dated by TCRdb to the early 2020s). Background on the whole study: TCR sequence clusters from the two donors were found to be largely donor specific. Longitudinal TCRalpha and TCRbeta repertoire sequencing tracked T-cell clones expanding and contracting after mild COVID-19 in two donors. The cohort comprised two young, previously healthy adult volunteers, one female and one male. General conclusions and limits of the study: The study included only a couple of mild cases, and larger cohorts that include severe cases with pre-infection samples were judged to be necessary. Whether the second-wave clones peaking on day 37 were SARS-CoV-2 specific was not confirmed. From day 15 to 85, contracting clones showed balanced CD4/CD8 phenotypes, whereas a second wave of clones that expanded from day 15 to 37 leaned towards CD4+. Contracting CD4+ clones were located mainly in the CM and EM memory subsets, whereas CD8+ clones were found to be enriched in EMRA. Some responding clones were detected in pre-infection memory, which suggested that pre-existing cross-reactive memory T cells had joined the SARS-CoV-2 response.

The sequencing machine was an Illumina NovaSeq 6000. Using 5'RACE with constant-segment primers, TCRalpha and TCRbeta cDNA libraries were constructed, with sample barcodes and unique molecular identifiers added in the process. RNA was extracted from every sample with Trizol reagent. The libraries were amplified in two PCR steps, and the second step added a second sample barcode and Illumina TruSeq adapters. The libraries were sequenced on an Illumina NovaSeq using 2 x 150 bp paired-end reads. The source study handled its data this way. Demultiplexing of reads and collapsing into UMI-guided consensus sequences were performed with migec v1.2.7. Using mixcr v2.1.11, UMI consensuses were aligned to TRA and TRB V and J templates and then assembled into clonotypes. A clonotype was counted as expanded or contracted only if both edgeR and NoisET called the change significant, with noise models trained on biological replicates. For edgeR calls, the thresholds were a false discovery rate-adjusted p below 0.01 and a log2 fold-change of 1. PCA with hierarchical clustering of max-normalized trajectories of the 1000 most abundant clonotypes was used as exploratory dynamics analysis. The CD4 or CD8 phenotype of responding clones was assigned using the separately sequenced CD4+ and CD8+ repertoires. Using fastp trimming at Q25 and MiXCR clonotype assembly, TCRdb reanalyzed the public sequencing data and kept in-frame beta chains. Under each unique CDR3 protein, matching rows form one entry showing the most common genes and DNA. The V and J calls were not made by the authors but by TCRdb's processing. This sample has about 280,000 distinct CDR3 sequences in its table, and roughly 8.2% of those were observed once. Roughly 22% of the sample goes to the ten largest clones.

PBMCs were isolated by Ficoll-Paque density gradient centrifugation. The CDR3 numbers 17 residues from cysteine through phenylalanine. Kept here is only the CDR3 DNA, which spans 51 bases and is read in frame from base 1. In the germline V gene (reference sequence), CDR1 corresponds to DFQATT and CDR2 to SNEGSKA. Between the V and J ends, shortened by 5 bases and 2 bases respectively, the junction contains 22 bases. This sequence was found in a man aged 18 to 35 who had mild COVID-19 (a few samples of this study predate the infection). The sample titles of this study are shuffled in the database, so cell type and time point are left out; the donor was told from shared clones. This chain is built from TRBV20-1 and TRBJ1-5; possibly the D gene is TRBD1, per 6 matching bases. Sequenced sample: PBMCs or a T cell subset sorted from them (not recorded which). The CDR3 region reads CSAPRQGLIGGNQPQHF. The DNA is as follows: TGCAGTGCTCCCCGGCAGGGGCTTATCGGAGGCAATCAGCCCCAGCATTTT.